Listed below are T cell receptor beta chains from one sample, sequenced in a study of radiotherapy plus CTLA-4 blockade in lung cancer. Clones were read by immunoSEQ multiplex PCR, and TCRdb kept only the in-frame ones, dropping some. The data hold more than 75,000 clones, with around nine tenths observed a single time. Material: peripheral blood, obtained from a patient treated with radiotherapy plus ipilimumab. The receptors here all came from a human donor with non-small cell lung cancer who had stable disease on radiotherapy plus ipilimumab. Each CDR3 is given with its conserved first and last residue. D genes are given only for firm matches. Some rows mark clone size as missing; the rest say once, few, many or name a class of expanded clone.

d_gene,v_gene,j_gene,abundance,CDR3aa,CDR3nt
TRBD2,TRBV6-1,TRBJ2-1,NA,CATTSRSSYNEQFF,TGTGCCACGACTAGCAGAAGCTCCTACAATGAGCAGTTCTTC
NA,TRBV7-3,TRBJ2-1,NA,CASSISGTYNEQFF,TGTGCCAGCAGCATTAGCGGCACCTACAATGAGCAGTTCTTC
NA,TRBV4-1,TRBJ1-3,NA,CASSQPSSGNTIYF,TGCGCCAGCAGCCAACCCTCCTCTGGAAACACCATATATTTT
TRBD1,TRBV27,TRBJ2-5,NA,CASSSGGAWETQYF,TGTGCCAGCAGTTCAGGGGGCGCGTGGGAGACCCAGTACTTC
NA,TRBV7-9,TRBJ2-7,few,CASSLMAYEQYF,TGTGCCAGCAGCTTAATGGCCTACGAGCAGTACTTC
TRBD1,TRBV27,TRBJ2-1,NA,CASSTDRVNEQFF,TGTGCCAGCAGTACCGACAGGGTTAATGAGCAGTTCTTC
TRBD2,TRBV6-1,TRBJ2-5,NA,CASSEADGRARKTQYF,TGTGCCAGCAGTGAAGCGGACGGGAGGGCCCGAAAGACCCAGTACTTC
NA,TRBV28,TRBJ1-6,NA,CASSLGGRVSPLHF,TGTGCCAGCAGTTTAGGAGGTAGGGTCTCACCCCTCCACTTT
NA,TRBV15,TRBJ1-3,NA,CATSRDQGLGNTIYF,TGTGCCACCAGCAGAGATCAGGGGTTAGGAAACACCATATATTTT
TRBD1,TRBV11-2,TRBJ2-7,few,CASSSTGTGLEQYF,TGTGCCAGCAGCTCCACCGGGACAGGGCTCGAGCAGTACTTC
TRBD1,TRBV5-1,TRBJ1-4,NA,CASSFTTGTGDDKLFF,TGCGCCAGCAGCTTTACAACCGGGACAGGGGATGATAAGCTGTTTTTT
NA,TRBV19,TRBJ1-3,few,CASSNLGNTIYF,TGTGCCAGTAGTAACCTTGGAAACACCATATATTTT
NA,TRBV6-5,TRBJ2-7,NA,CATLGGRNYEQYF,TGTGCCACCCTGGGTGGAAGGAACTACGAGCAGTACTTC
NA,TRBV6-5,TRBJ2-7,NA,CASTLNSGKGEQYF,TGTGCCAGCACTCTCAACTCAGGGAAGGGCGAGCAGTACTTC
TRBD1,TRBV6-6,TRBJ1-6,few,CASTPTGGAGSPLHF,TGTGCCAGCACTCCCACAGGGGGCGCCGGTTCACCCCTCCACTTT
TRBD2,TRBV13,TRBJ2-2,NA,CASSPRRTSGGVGELFF,TGTGCCAGCAGCCCGCGACGGACTAGCGGGGGTGTCGGGGAGCTGTTTTTT
NA,TRBV6-1,TRBJ1-5,NA,CASRLTGEAPQHF,TGTGCCAGCAGGCTGACAGGAGAGGCGCCCCAGCATTTT
NA,TRBV7-9,TRBJ2-1,NA,CASSLFSLSSYNEQFF,TGTGCCAGCAGCTTATTCAGCCTGAGCTCCTACAATGAGCAGTTCTTC
TRBD1,TRBV7-7,TRBJ1-1,NA,CASSRDRDTEAFF,TGTGCCAGCAGCCGGGACAGGGACACTGAAGCTTTCTTT
TRBD2,TRBV5-1,TRBJ2-7,NA,CASSLAASGGYEQYF,TGCGCCAGCAGCTTGGCTGCTAGCGGGGGCTACGAGCAGTACTTC